This TCR beta chain came from a study of technical replicates of blood from a few donors. Profiling relied on immunoSEQ multiplex PCR, and the TCRdb table lists in-frame clones only, not all of them. The sample holds fewer than 15,000 clones, around 92% seen once. The germline V gene has CDR1 KGHSH and CDR2 LQKENI. The CDR3 consists of 14 residues. V lost 2 bases and J lost 7, with 12 bases in between. The sequenced sample was PBMCs. The sequence was collected from a human donor in good health. The V gene is TRBV18, the J gene TRBJ2-1; perhaps TRBD1 as D (6 bases). The CDR3 sequence: CASSPVAGQNEQFF. CDR3 nucleotides: TGTGCCAGCTCACCAGTGGCAGGACAGAATGAGCAGTTCTTC.